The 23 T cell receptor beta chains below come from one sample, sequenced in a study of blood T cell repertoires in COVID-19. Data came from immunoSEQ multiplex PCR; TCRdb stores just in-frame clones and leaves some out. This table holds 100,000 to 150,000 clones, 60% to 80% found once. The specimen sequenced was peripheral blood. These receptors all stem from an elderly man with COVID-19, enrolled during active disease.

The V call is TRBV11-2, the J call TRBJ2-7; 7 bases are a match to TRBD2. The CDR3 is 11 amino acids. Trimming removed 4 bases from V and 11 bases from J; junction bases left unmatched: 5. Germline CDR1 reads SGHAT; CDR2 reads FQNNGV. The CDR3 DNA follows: TGTGCCAGCAGCTCGGGGGGAGGCAAGTACTTC. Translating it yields CASSSGGGKYF.

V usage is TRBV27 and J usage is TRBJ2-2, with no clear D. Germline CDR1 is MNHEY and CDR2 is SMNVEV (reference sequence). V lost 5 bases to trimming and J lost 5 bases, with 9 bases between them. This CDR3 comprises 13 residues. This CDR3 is CASSILDTGELFF. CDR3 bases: TGTGCCAGCAGTATCCTAGATACCGGGGAGCTGTTTTTT.

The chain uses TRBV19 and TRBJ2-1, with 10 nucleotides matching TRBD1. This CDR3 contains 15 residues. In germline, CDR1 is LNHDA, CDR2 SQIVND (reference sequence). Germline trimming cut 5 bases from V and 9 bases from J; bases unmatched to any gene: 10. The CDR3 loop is CASSSGTGESGEQFF. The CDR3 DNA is TGTGCCAGTAGTTCCGGGACAGGGGAGTCTGGTGAGCAGTTCTTC.

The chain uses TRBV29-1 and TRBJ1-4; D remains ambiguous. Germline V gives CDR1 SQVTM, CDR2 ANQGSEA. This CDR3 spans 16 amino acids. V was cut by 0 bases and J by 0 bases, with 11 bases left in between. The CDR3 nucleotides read TGCAGCGTTGAAGATCCCGAACAATCAACTAATGAAAAACTGTTTTTT. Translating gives CSVEDPEQSTNEKLFF.

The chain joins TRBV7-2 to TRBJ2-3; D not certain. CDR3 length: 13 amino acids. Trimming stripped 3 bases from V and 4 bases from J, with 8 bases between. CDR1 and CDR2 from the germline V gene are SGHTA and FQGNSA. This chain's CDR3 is CASSLRLSDTQYF. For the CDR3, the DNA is TGTGCCAGCAGCTTGAGGCTCTCAGATACGCAGTATTTT.

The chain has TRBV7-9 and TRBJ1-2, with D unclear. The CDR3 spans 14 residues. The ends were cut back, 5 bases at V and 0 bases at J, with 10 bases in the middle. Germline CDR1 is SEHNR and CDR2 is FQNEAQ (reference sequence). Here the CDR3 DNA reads TGTGCCAGCAGCCCTTTTACAGCTAACTATGGCTACACCTTC. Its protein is CASSPFTANYGYTF.

The chain's CDR3 is CASSEGTRGEKLFF. The CDR3 DNA is TGTGCCAGCAGTGAGGGTACCCGAGGGGAAAAACTGTTTTTT. J is TRBJ1-4 and V is TRBV25-1; D gene ambiguous. There are 14 residues in the CDR3. Germline CDR1 is MGHDK and CDR2 is SYGVNS. The V and J ends lost 3 bases and 8 bases respectively, with 13 bases between them.

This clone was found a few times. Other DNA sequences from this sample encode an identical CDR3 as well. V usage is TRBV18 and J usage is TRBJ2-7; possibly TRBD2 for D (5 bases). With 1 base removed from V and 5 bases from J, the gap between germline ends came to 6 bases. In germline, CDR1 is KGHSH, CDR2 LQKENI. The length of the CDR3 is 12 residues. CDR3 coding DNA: TGTGCCAGCTCACCACAGGGAGACGAGCAGTACTTC. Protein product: CASSPQGDEQYF. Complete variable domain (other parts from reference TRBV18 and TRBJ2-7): NAGVMQNPRHLVRRRGQEARLRCSPMKGHSHVYWYRQLPEEGLKFMVYLQKENIIDESGMPKERFSAEFPKEGPSILRIQQVVRGDSAAYFCASSPQGDEQYFGPGTRLTVT.

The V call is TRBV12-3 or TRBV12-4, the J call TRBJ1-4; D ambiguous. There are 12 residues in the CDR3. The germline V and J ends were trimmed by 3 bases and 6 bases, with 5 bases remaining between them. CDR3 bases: TGTGCCAGCAGTTTCCAGGATGAAAAACTGTTTTTT. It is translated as CASSFQDEKLFF.

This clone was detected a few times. The CDR3 spells CASSSGVASETQYF. As DNA, the CDR3 is TGTGCCAGCAGCTCAGGGGTTGCGTCAGAGACCCAGTACTTC. The V and J genes are TRBV3-1 (or the pseudogene TRBV3-2) and TRBJ2-5, with D possibly TRBD1 on 6 matching bases. Trimming took 5 bases from V and 4 from J, leaving 14 bases between them. The CDR3 has 14 amino acids. Germline V gene lookup returns CDR1 LGHDT and CDR2 YNNKEL (reference sequence).

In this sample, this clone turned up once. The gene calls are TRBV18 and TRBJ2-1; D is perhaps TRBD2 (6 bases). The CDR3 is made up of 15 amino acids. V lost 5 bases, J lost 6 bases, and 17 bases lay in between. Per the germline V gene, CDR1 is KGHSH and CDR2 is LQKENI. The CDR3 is CASSSTRGIVNEQFF. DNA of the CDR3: TGTGCCAGCTCATCGACTAGAGGTATAGTCAATGAGCAGTTCTTC.

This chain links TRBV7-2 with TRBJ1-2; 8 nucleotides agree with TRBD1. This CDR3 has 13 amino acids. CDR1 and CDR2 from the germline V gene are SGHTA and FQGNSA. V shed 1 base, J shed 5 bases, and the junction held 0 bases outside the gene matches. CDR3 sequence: CASSLGQGYGYTF. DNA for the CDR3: TGTGCCAGCAGCTTAGGACAGGGGTATGGCTACACCTTC.

The CDR3 reads CASRSIGEGNSPLHF. CDR3 bases: TGTGCCAGCAGGTCGATTGGGGAGGGAAATTCACCCCTCCACTTT. The chain recombines TRBV28 with TRBJ1-6; D uncertain. V dropped 6 bases and J dropped 7 bases, with 16 bases sitting between them. This CDR3 is 15 amino acids long. Germline lookup yields CDR1 MDHEN and CDR2 SYDVKM.

CDR3 sequence reads: CASSIRGYSNQPQHF. The CDR3 bases are TGTGCCAGCAGCATTAGGGGGTATAGCAATCAGCCCCAGCATTTT. This sequence joins TRBV21-1 and TRBJ1-5; the DNA was not used to check the table's D call, TRBD1. TRBV21-1 is labeled a pseudogene. This CDR3 is 15 amino acids long.

CDR3 in amino acids: CASSPTGGPLQETQYF. For the CDR3, the DNA is TGTGCCAGCAGCCCAACGGGAGGACCCCTCCAAGAGACCCAGTACTTC. The rearrangement joins TRBV7-9 to TRBJ2-5, with 7 bases aligning to TRBD2. Germline assignment: CDR1 SEHNR and CDR2 FQNEAQ (reference sequence). V was pared by 5 bases and J by 1 base, with 10 bases of the junction left unmatched. The CDR3 is made up of 16 amino acids.

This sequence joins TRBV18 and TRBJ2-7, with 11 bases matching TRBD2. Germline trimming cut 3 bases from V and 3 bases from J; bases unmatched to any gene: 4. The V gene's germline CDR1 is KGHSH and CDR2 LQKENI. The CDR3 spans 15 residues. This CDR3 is CASSPSGTSGYEQYF. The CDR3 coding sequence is TGTGCCAGCTCACCCTCCGGGACTAGCGGCTACGAGCAGTACTTC.

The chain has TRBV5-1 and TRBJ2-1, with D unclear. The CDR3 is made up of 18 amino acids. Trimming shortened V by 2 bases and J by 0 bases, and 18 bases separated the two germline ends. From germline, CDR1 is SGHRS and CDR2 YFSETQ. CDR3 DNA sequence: TGCGCCAGCAGCTTTAAGAATACCTACTTGAGCTCCTACAATGAGCAGTTCTTC. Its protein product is CASSFKNTYLSSYNEQFF. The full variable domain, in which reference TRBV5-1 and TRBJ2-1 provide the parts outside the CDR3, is KAGVTQTPRYLIKTRGQQVTLSCSPISGHRSVSWYQQTPGQGLQFLFEYFSETQRNKGNFPGRFSGRQFSNSRSEMNVSTLELGDSALYLCASSFKNTYLSSYNEQFFGPGTRLTVL.

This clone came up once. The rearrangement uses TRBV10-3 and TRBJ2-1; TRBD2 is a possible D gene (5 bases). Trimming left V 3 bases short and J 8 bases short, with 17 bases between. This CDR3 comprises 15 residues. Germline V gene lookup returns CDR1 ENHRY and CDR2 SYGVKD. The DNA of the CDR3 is TGTGCCATCAGTGAACTAGAGCAGAGGAAGGATGAGCAGTTCTTC. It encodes CAISELEQRKDEQFF.

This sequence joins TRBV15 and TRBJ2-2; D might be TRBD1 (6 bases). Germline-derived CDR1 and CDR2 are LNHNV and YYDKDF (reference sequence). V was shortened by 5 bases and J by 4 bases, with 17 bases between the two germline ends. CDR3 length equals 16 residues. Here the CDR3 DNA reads TGTGCCACCAGCTCTATGGGGGCCGGTATCACCGGGGAGCTGTTTTTT. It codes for CATSSMGAGITGELFF.

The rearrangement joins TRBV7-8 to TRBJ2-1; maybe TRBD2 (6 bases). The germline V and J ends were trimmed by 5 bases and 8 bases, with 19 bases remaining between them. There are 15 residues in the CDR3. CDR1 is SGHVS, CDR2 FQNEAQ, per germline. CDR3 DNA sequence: TGTGCCAGCAGCCTAGACGGCGGGATGTTCGATGAGCAGTTCTTC. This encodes CASSLDGGMFDEQFF. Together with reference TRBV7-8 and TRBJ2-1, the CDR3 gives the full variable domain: GAGVSQSPRYKVAKRGQDVALRCDPISGHVSLFWYQQALGQGPEFLTYFQNEAQLDKSGLPSDRFFAERPEGSVSTLKIQRTQQEDSAVYLCASSLDGGMFDEQFFGPGTRLTVL.

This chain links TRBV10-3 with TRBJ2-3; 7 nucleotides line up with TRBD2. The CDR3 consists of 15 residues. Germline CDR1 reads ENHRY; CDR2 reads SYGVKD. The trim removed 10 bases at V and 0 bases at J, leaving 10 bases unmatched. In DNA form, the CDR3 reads TGTGCCACCGCTGGGGGGAGGGCTAGCACAGATACGCAGTATTTT. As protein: CATAGGRASTDTQYF.

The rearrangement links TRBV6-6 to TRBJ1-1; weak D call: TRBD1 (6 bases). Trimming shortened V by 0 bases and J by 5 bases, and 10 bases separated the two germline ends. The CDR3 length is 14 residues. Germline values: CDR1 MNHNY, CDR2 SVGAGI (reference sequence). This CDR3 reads CASSYSAGDTEAFF. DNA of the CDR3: TGTGCCAGCAGTTACTCGGCAGGGGATACTGAAGCTTTCTTT.

CDR3 loop: CASSLSSGRLKGGELFF. Here the CDR3 DNA reads TGTGCCAGCAGCTTGTCTAGCGGGAGGTTGAAGGGCGGGGAGCTGTTTTTT. This chain links TRBV7-3 with TRBJ2-2, with 11 bases that match TRBD2. J lost 7 bases, V lost 3 bases, and 10 bases had no gene match. From germline, CDR1 is SGHTA and CDR2 FQGTGA. The CDR3 contains 17 residues.